The clone carrying this T cell receptor beta chain was recorded once. Its target is not known. The data belong to a study of cytomegalovirus exposure and HLA in healthy donors. General study results and limits: Sequence variants that were highly shared formed a cluster that was likely a sequencing artifact. Some TCR beta chains (more than 150 of them) were listed as cytomegalovirus-associated. Reported findings show TCR beta sequences accurately forecast HLA-A and HLA-B alleles in most subjects.

The length of the CDR3 is 17 residues. CDR1 and CDR2 (germline): ENHRY, SYGVKD. V was cut by 4 bases and J by 5 bases, with 23 bases left in between. The primer mix had 60 Vbeta and 13 Jbeta primers. Profiled with immunoSEQ multiplex PCR; TCRdb holds only in-frame clones, not every one. Of fewer than 110,000 clones listed, approximately 73% were seen once; the top ten hold about a tenth. Sequenced input: PBMCs. This clonotype was sampled from a woman aged 18-29 years in good health and CMV-seropositive. V is TRBV10-3 and J is TRBJ1-1; D possibly corresponds to TRBD1 (5 bases). The CDR3 DNA follows: TGTGCCATCAGTGTGGAATCCCTCACAGGCATGTGGACTGAAGCTTTCTTT. Encoded protein: CAISVESLTGMWTEAFF.